The clone carrying this T cell receptor (beta chain) was seen at least ten times. Its antigen is not identified. Germline CDR1 and CDR2: MNHEY and SVGEGT. Trimming took off 8 bases at V and 4 bases at J, with 9 bases between the two ends. The CDR3 length is 12 residues. This sample is drawn from a study of response to subunit inactivated influenza vaccine. Overall study results and limits: Few additional T cells are recruited per seasonal influenza vaccination, authors suggested.

TCRdb used MiXCR to reprocess the RT-PCR reads, holding one entry per CDR3 protein. Here the sample spans about 480,000 distinct CDR3 sequences, 10% to 15% being singletons. The TCR comes from a man in his forties or fifties who received an inactivated influenza vaccine. Sample: PBMCs from blood, taken roughly 47 days after vaccination. V and J are TRBV6-2 or TRBV6-3 and TRBJ2-1; TRBD2 is a possible D gene (6 bases). The CDR3 loop is CASGGTYNEQFF. Written as DNA, the CDR3 is TGTGCCAGCGGGGGGACTTACAATGAGCAGTTCTTC.